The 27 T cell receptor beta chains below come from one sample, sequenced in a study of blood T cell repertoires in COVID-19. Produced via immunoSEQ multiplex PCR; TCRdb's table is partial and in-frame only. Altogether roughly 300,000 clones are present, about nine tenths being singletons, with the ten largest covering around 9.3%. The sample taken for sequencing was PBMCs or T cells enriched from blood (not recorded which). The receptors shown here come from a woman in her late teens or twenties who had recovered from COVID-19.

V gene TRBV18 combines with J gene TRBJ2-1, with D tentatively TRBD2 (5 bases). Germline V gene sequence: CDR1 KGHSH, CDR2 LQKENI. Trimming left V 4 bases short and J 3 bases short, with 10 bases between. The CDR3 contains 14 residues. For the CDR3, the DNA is TGTGCCAGCTCACTAGCGCGGAGCTACAATGAGCAGTTCTTC. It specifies CASSLARSYNEQFF.

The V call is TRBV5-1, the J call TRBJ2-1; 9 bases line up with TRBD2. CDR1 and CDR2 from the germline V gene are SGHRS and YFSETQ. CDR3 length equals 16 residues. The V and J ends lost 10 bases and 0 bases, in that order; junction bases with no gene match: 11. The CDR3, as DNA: TGCGCCCGCACGGGCGGGGGGGCAGGCTCCTACAATGAGCAGTTCTTC. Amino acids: CARTGGGAGSYNEQFF.

The CDR3 nucleotides read TGTGCCAGCAGTTCCACAGGAAACGAGCAGTACTTC. Residues: CASSSTGNEQYF. The V and J genes are TRBV6-6 and TRBJ2-7; perhaps TRBD1 as D (5 bases). This CDR3 region has 12 residues. CDR1 and CDR2 from the germline V gene are MNHNY and SVGAGI (reference sequence). Trimming stripped 4 bases from V and 5 bases from J, with 9 bases between.

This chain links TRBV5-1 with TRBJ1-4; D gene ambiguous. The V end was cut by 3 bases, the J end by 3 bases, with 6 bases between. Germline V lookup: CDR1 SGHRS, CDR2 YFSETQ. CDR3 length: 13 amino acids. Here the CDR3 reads CASSYGANEKLFF. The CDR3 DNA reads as TGCGCCAGCAGCTACGGGGCTAATGAAAAACTGTTTTTT. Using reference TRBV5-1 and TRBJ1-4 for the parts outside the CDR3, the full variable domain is KAGVTQTPRYLIKTRGQQVTLSCSPISGHRSVSWYQQTPGQGLQFLFEYFSETQRNKGNFPGRFSGRQFSNSRSEMNVSTLELGDSALYLCASSYGANEKLFFGSGTQLSVL.

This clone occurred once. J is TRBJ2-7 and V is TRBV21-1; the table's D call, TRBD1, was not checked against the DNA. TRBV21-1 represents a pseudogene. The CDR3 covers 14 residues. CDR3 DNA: TGTGCCAGCAGCACTGGACAGGAAACATACGAGCAGTACTTC. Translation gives CASSTGQETYEQYF.

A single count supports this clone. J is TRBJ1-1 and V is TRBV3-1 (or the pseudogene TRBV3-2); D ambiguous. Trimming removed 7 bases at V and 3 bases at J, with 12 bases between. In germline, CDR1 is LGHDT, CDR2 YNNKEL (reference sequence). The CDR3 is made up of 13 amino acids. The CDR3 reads CASNLLGDTEAFF. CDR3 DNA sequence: TGTGCCAGCAACCTACTCGGGGACACTGAAGCTTTCTTT.

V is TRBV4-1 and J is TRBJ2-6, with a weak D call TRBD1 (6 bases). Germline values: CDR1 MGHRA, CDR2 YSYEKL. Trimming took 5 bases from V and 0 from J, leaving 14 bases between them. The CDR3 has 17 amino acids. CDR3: CASSLQGSSSGANVLTF. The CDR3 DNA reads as TGCGCCAGCAGCTTACAGGGTTCCTCCTCTGGGGCCAACGTCCTGACTTTC.

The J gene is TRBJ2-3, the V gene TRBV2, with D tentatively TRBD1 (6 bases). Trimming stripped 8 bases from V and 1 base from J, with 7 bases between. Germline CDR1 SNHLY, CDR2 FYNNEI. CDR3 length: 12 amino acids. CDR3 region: CASYRGTDTQYF. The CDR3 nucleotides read TGTGCCAGCTACAGGGGCACAGATACGCAGTATTTT.

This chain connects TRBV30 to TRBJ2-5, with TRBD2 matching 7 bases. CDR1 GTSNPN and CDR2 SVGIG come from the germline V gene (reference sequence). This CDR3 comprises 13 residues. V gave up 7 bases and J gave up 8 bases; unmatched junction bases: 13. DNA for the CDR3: TGTGCCTTCAGGACTAGAGCTTCAGGTACCCAGTACTTC. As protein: CAFRTRASGTQYF.

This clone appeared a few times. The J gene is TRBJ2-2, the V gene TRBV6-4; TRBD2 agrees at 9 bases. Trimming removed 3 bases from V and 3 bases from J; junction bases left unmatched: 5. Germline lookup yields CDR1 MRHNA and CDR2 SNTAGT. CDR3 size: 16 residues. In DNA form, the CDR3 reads TGTGCCAGCAGTGAATCTAGCGGGGATCACACCGGGGAGCTGTTTTTT. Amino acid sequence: CASSESSGDHTGELFF.

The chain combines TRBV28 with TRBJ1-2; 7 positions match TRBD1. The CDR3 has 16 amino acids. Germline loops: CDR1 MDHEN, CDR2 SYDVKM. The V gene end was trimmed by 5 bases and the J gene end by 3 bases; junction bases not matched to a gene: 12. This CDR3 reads CASSPPTGVSDYGYTF. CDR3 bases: TGTGCCAGCAGTCCCCCCACAGGGGTATCTGACTATGGCTACACCTTC.

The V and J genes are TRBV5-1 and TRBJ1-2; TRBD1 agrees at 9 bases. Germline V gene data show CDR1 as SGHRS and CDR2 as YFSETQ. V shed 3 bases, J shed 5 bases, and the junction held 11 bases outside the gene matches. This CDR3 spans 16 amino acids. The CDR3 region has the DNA TGCGCCAGCAGCTGGGACAGGGATACAACTATTTATGGCTACACCTTC. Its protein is CASSWDRDTTIYGYTF. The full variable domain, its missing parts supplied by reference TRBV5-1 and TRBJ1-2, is KAGVTQTPRYLIKTRGQQVTLSCSPISGHRSVSWYQQTPGQGLQFLFEYFSETQRNKGNFPGRFSGRQFSNSRSEMNVSTLELGDSALYLCASSWDRDTTIYGYTFGSGTRLTVV.

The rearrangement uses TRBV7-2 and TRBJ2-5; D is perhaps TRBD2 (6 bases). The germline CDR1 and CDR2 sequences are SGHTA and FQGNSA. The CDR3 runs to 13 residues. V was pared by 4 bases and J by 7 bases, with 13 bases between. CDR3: CASSSTSTGTQYF. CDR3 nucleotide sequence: TGTGCCAGCAGCTCAACTAGCACAGGGACCCAGTACTTC.

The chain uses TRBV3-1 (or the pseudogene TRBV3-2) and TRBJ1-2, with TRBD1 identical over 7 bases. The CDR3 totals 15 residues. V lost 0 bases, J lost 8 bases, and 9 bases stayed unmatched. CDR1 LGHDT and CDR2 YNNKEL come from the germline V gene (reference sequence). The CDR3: CASSQEQGPLYGYTF. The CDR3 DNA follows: TGTGCCAGCAGCCAAGAACAGGGGCCGCTATACGGCTACACCTTC.

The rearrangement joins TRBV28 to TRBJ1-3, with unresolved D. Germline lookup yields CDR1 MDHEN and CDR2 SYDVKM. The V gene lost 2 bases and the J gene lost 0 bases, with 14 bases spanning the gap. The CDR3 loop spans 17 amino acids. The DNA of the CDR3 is TGTGCCAGCAGTTTAGGTGGCGGTACGTACTCTGGAAACACCATATATTTT. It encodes CASSLGGGTYSGNTIYF. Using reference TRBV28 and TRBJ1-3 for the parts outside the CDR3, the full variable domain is DVKVTQSSRYLVKRTGEKVFLECVQDMDHENMFWYRQDPGLGLRLIYFSYDVKMKEKGDIPEGYSVSREKKERFSLILESASTNQTSMYLCASSLGGGTYSGNTIYFGEGSWLTVV.

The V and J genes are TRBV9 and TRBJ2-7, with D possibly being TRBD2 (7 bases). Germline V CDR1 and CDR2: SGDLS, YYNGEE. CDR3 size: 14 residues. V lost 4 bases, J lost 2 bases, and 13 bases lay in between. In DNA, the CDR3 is TGTGCCAGCAGCTCCCGAGGGGGGGCCTACGAGCAGTACTTC. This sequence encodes CASSSRGGAYEQYF. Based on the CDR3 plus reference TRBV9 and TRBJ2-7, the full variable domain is DSGVTQTPKHLITATGQRVTLRCSPRSGDLSVYWYQQSLDQGLQFLIQYYNGEERAKGNILERFSAQQFPDLHSELNLSSLELGDSALYFCASSSRGGAYEQYFGPGTRLTVT.

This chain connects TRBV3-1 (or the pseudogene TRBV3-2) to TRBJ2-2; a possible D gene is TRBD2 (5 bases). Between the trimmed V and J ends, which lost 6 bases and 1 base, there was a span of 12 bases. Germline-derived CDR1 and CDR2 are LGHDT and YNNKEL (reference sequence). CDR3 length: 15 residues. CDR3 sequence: CASRTGKGNTGELFF. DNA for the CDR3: TGTGCCAGCAGAACGGGAAAAGGGAACACCGGGGAGCTGTTTTTT.

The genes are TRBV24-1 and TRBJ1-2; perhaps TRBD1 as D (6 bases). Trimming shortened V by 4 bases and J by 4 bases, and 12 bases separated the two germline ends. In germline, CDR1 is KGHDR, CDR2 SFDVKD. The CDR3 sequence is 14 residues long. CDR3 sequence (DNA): TGTGCCACCAGTGACCTCGGACAGTCCTATGGCTACACCTTC. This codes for CATSDLGQSYGYTF.

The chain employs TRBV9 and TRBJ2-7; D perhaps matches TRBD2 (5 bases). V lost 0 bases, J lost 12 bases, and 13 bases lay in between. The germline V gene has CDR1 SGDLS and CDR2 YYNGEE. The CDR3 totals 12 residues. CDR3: CASSVEAGQPYF. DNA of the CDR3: TGTGCCAGCAGCGTAGAGGCGGGTCAGCCGTACTTC. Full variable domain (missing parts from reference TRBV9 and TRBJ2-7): DSGVTQTPKHLITATGQRVTLRCSPRSGDLSVYWYQQSLDQGLQFLIQYYNGEERAKGNILERFSAQQFPDLHSELNLSSLELGDSALYFCASSVEAGQPYFGPGTRLTVT.

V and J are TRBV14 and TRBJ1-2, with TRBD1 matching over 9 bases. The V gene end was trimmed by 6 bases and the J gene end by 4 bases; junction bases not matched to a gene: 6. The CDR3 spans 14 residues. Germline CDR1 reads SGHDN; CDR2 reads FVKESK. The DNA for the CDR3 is TGTGCCAGCAGTCACAGGGGGCGCGGCTATGGCTACACCTTC. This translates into CASSHRGRGYGYTF.

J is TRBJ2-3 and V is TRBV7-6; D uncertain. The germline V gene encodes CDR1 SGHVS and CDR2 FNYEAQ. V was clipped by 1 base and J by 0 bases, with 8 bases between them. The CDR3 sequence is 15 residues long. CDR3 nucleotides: TGTGCCAGCAGCTTAGTAGTAGAGAGCACAGATACGCAGTATTTT. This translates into CASSLVVESTDTQYF.

In DNA, the CDR3 is TGTGCCAGCAGTGAAGTCTGGACACTCCGCTATGGCTACACCTTC. Its protein product is CASSEVWTLRYGYTF. J is TRBJ1-2 and V is TRBV6-1, with D perhaps matching TRBD1 (5 bases). Germline V gene sequence: CDR1 MNHNS, CDR2 SASEGT. This CDR3 has 15 amino acids. V lost 1 base, J lost 4 bases, and 13 bases lay in between.

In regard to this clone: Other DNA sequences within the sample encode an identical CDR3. CDR3 loop: CAWGTGGNSPLHF. CDR3 DNA sequence: TGTGCCTGGGGGACAGGGGGCAATTCACCCCTCCACTTT. The V call is TRBV30, the J call TRBJ1-6, with 12 bases matching TRBD1. Looked up from germline, CDR1 is GTSNPN and CDR2 is SVGIG (reference sequence). This CDR3 has 13 amino acids. V lost 5 bases, J lost 7 bases, and 0 bases stayed unmatched.

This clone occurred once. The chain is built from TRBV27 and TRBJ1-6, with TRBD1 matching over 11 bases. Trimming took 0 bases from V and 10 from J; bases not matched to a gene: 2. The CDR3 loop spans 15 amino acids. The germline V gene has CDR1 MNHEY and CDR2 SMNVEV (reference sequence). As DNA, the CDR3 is TGTGCCAGCAGTTTATCGGGACAGGGGGGGTCACCCCTCCACTTT. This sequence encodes CASSLSGQGGSPLHF.

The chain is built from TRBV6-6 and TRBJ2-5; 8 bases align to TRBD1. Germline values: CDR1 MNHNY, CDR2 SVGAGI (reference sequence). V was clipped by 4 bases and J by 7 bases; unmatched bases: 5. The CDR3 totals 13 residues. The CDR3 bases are TGTGCCAGCAGTTGGACAGGGAGTAGGACCCAGTACTTC. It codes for CASSWTGSRTQYF.

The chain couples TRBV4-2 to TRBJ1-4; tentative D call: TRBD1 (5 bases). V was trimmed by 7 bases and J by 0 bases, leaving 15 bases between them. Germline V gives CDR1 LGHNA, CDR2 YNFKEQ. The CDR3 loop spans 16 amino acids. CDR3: CASTAGPTPTNEKLFF. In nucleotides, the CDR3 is TGTGCCAGCACGGCAGGGCCAACTCCAACTAATGAAAAACTGTTTTTT.

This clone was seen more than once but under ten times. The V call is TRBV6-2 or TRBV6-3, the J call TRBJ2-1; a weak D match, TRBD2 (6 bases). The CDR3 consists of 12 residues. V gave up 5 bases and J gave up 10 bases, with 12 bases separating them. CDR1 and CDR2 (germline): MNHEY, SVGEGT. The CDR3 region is CASSRDSPEQFF. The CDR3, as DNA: TGTGCCAGCAGTCGGGACTCCCCGGAGCAGTTCTTC.